Below are 16 T cell receptor beta chains sequenced from a single sample in a study of cytomegalovirus exposure and HLA in healthy donors. With 60 Vbeta and 13 Jbeta primers, the PCR was carried out. TCRdb keeps only in-frame clones here, not all; method: immunoSEQ multiplex PCR. The sample holds 120,000 or so clones, 80% seen once. Sequencing was carried out using PBMCs. Receptors were obtained from a man in his fifties or sixties in good health and CMV-seronegative.

The chain employs TRBV7-2 and TRBJ2-2; perhaps TRBD2 as D (5 bases). CDR1 SGHTA and CDR2 FQGNSA come from the germline V gene. Between the trimmed V and J ends, which lost 4 bases and 4 bases, there was a span of 13 bases. The CDR3 sequence is 15 residues long. The CDR3 reads CASSSSTSSTGELFF. The CDR3 DNA reads as TGTGCCAGCAGCTCCTCCACTAGTTCCACCGGGGAGCTGTTTTTT.

This clone was picked up one time. J is TRBJ2-2 and V is TRBV19; D ambiguous. Looked up from germline, CDR1 is LNHDA and CDR2 is SQIVND (reference sequence). CDR3 length equals 15 residues. Trimming took 5 bases from V and 3 from J, leaving 13 bases between them. The CDR3 spells CASSLYLAYTGELFF. The DNA for the CDR3 is TGTGCCAGTAGTCTATACCTCGCCTACACCGGGGAGCTGTTTTTT.

The chain carries TRBV7-2 and TRBJ2-5, with 8 nucleotides matching TRBD1. Per germline, CDR1 SGHTA and CDR2 FQGNSA. This CDR3 has 14 residues. J gave up 5 bases and V 6 bases, and 8 bases lay outside the gene matches. The chain's CDR3 is CASRAAGGWETQYF. DNA for the CDR3: TGTGCCAGCAGAGCCGCAGGGGGCTGGGAGACCCAGTACTTC. The full variable domain, with the rest looked up from reference TRBV7-2 and TRBJ2-5, is GAGVSQSPSNKVTEKGKDVELRCDPISGHTALYWYRQSLGQGLEFLIYFQGNSAPDKSGLPSDRFSAERTGGSVSTLTIQRTQQEDSAVYLCASRAAGGWETQYFGPGTRLLVL.

The count of this clone is one. For the CDR3, the DNA is TGTGCCAGCAGCTGGGTAGGGGGCACTGAAGCTTTCTTT. This translates into CASSWVGGTEAFF. The rearrangement joins TRBV5-4 to TRBJ1-1, with D possibly TRBD1 on 6 matching bases. V was pared by 3 bases and J by 4 bases, with 10 bases between. CDR3 length: 13 residues. The V gene's germline CDR1 is SGHNT and CDR2 YYREEE (reference sequence). Complete variable domain (other parts from reference TRBV5-4 and TRBJ1-1): ETGVTQSPTHLIKTRGQQVTLRCSSQSGHNTVSWYQQALGQGPQFIFQYYREEENGRGNFPPRFSGLQFPNYSSELNVNALELDDSALYLCASSWVGGTEAFFGQGTRLTVV.

This chain connects TRBV7-3 to TRBJ2-1; a weak D match, TRBD1 (5 bases). The length of the CDR3 is 17 residues. Germline CDR1 is SGHTA and CDR2 is FQGTGA. V was pared by 1 base and J by 1 base, with 14 bases between. CDR3 sequence reads: CASSLIPGKGSYNEQFF. CDR3 coding DNA: TGTGCCAGCAGCTTAATCCCAGGGAAAGGGTCCTACAATGAGCAGTTCTTC.

CDR3 sequence reads: CASSTNEGRGLYEQYF. The CDR3 region has the DNA TGTGCCAGTAGTACTAATGAGGGGCGGGGGCTCTACGAGCAGTACTTC. This chain uses TRBV19 with TRBJ2-7; D is perhaps TRBD2 (7 bases). The germline CDR1 and CDR2 sequences are LNHDA and SQIVND (reference sequence). Trimming pared 4 bases from V and 3 bases from J, leaving 19 bases between. CDR3 length: 16 residues.

J is TRBJ1-5 and V is TRBV6-5; D gene unclear. Germline assignment: CDR1 MNHEY and CDR2 SVGAGI. This CDR3 has 15 amino acids. The V gene lost 2 bases and the J gene lost 0 bases, with 8 bases spanning the gap. CDR3 loop: CASSYPLYSNQPQHF. The CDR3 DNA sequence: TGTGCCAGCAGTTACCCTCTTTATAGCAATCAGCCCCAGCATTTT.

The rearrangement uses TRBV12-5 and TRBJ2-1; D unresolved. CDR1 is LGHNT and CDR2 is FRNRAP in the germline V gene. The V gene lost 0 bases and the J gene lost 7 bases, with 13 bases spanning the gap. This CDR3 region has 15 residues. The CDR3 DNA is TGTGCTAGTGGTTTGGTCCTAGGAGTAGGAAATGAGCAGTTCTTC. It is translated as CASGLVLGVGNEQFF.

V usage is TRBV6-4 and J usage is TRBJ2-3; 10 positions match TRBD2. CDR1 is MRHNA, CDR2 SNTAGT, per germline. The CDR3 sequence is 16 residues long. J gave up 9 bases and V 0 bases, and 9 bases lay outside the gene matches. DNA of the CDR3: TGTGCCAGCAGTGACTCTCGCAGCGGGGGGGCAAGGACGCAGTATTTT. Protein product: CASSDSRSGGARTQYF.

The rearrangement uses TRBV4-3 and TRBJ2-5; D remains unclear. Trimming removed 0 bases from V and 5 bases from J, with 7 bases in between. The germline CDR1 and CDR2 sequences are LGHNA and YSLEER. The CDR3 loop spans 13 amino acids. The CDR3 sequence is CASSQDRLETQYF. DNA for the CDR3: TGCGCCAGCAGCCAAGACAGGTTGGAGACCCAGTACTTC.

J is TRBJ2-2 and V is TRBV19; 10 bases fit TRBD1. This CDR3 is built from 14 residues. V lost 9 bases and J lost 3; bases outside the gene matches: 4. Germline V gives CDR1 LNHDA, CDR2 SQIVND (reference sequence). Here the CDR3 DNA reads TGTGCCAGCAGGGACAGGGGAGACACCGGGGAGCTGTTTTTT. It is translated as CASRDRGDTGELFF. Filled out from reference TRBV19 and TRBJ2-2, the complete variable domain reads DGGITQSPKYLFRKEGQNVTLSCEQNLNHDAMYWYRQDPGQGLRLIYYSQIVNDFQKGDIAEGYSVSREKKESFPLTVTSAQKNPTAFYLCASRDRGDTGELFFGEGSRLTVL.

This chain links TRBV27 with TRBJ1-1, with D perhaps matching TRBD1 (6 bases). The CDR3 consists of 15 residues. CDR1 is MNHEY, CDR2 SMNVEV, per germline (reference sequence). Trimming removed 0 bases from V and 5 bases from J, with 13 bases in between. This chain's CDR3 is CASSLSPGTGTEAFF. The CDR3 DNA follows: TGTGCCAGCAGTTTATCGCCCGGAACAGGGACTGAAGCTTTCTTT.

This chain joins TRBV28 and TRBJ1-2, with a possible D match to TRBD1 (6 bases). The CDR3 spans 16 residues. The germline V and J ends were trimmed by 5 bases and 4 bases, with 20 bases remaining between them. The germline CDR1 and CDR2 sequences are MDHEN and SYDVKM. The CDR3 DNA reads TGTGCCAGCAGTACAGCCGGGACACCCTTCAGCTATGGCTACACCTTC. Its translation: CASSTAGTPFSYGYTF.

The J gene is TRBJ2-7, the V gene TRBV19; D perhaps matches TRBD1 (7 bases). The V end lost 5 bases, the J end lost 3 bases, and 14 bases lay between the germline ends. The CDR3 is 14 amino acids. Germline loops: CDR1 LNHDA, CDR2 SQIVND (reference sequence). In DNA, the CDR3 is TGTGCCAGTAGTCCGCGCGGGGACAGCTACGAGCAGTACTTC. This sequence encodes CASSPRGDSYEQYF.

The rearrangement joins TRBV2 to TRBJ1-2; 7 bases fit TRBD1. V was clipped by 6 bases and J by 7 bases; unmatched bases: 5. The CDR3 has 12 amino acids. The V gene's germline CDR1 is SNHLY and CDR2 FYNNEI. CDR3 DNA sequence: TGTGCCAGCAGGGCCGGACAGGTTGGCTACACCTTC. This codes for CASRAGQVGYTF.

The chain combines TRBV7-2 with TRBJ1-1; D possibly corresponds to TRBD1 (6 bases). V was clipped by 8 bases and J by 6 bases, with 22 bases between them. CDR1 and CDR2 (germline): SGHTA, FQGNSA. The CDR3 is 15 residues long. The DNA of the CDR3 is TGTGCCAGCGGGTTACTGGGGGCAGGGTGGTCTGAAGCTTTCTTT. Translation gives CASGLLGAGWSEAFF.